What follows describes a single TCR beta chain. This clone was observed once. What this receptor recognizes is not known. Base qualities were left out, and no much larger clone turns up one base away. A distance of 24 bases separates the germline ends of V and J, which lose 6 bases and 4 bases respectively. CDR1 and CDR2, looked up from the germline V gene, are SGHAT and FQNNGV. Including cysteine and phenylalanine, the CDR3 has 17 amino acids. The sequence is cut down to CDR3 DNA, 51 bases in frame from base 1. The data stem from a study of blood T cell repertoires in COVID-19 (TCRdb year 2020). Regarding the research as a whole: Samples from collaborators originated in the United States, Italy and Spain and spanned both the acute and convalescent phases of COVID-19. The prospective study material was composed of cDNA or gDNA derived from T cells, B-cell-depleted T cells, or PBMCs. Subjects who had been exposed to COVID-19, were actively infected with it, or had recovered from it provided the deeply sampled blood TCRbeta repertoires that made up the dataset. A freely available public database, intended as a resource for researchers studying the immune response to SARS-CoV-2, is where the repertoires were released. The samples were drawn from two sources: the first 160 participants of the ongoing ImmuneRACE study, and over 950 subjects contributed by 6 global collaborators. A de-identified subject ID, COVID-19 status, age in years and sex were almost always included in the sample metadata. HLA class I and class II types, where available, came from metadata supplied by the sample provider rather than from assay-based typing. Paper-wide results and their limitations: The quantity of clinical and demographic metadata differed by source and by participant and was supplied without curation.

TCRbeta CDR3 regions were amplified from genomic DNA by means of the immunoSEQ Assay, a bias-controlled multiplex PCR. Per the source publication's procedure: The number of nucleated cells in each sample was estimated by amplification of reference gene primers within the assay. To quantify the absolute abundance of each unique TCRbeta CDR3 rearrangement, sequence reads were collapsed and filtered. For each sample, productive Simpson clonality was calculated as the square root of Simpson's diversity index across productive rearrangements. The clones in this table, taken by TCRdb from immuneACCESS, are in-frame only. Not every clone is retained; where verified, under half of the shortfall comes from an unresolved V gene, and the cause of the rest is unknown. Clonal size and the V and J genes are those of that table, whereas D and trimming came from the DNA. The table for this sample lists roughly 500,000 clones; about 88% of them were counted only once. Of the sample, 8.3% is held by the ten largest clones.

In the prospective study, participants were about 18 to 100 years old, resided in 24 geographic areas of the United States, and were enrolled through a virtual design. To assign participants to cohorts, the prospective study relied on clinical history that participants themselves reported in a screening survey and a study questionnaire. For ImmuneRACE Cohort 3, a participant was defined as recovered based on two consecutive negative NP/OP PCR tests, clearance by a healthcare professional, or resolution of symptoms. In the prospective study, mobile phlebotomists collected whole blood, serum and a nasopharyngeal or oropharyngeal swab from each participant. Participants in the prospective study had the option to provide additional blood draws and questionnaires over a roughly two-month period. Prospective study blood samples were shipped either frozen or at room temperature before DNA extraction.

The sequence was collected from a woman aged 55-70 years who had recovered from COVID-19. Sequencing input: PBMCs or T cells enriched from blood (not recorded which). The rearranged chain carries TRBV11-2 and TRBJ1-2, with a tentative D gene TRBD1 over 5 matching bases. The nucleotide sequence is TGTGCCAGCAGTTCTGGGGAACAGGCTTGGGGGGGCTATGGCTACACCTTC. This translates into CASSSGEQAWGGYGYTF.